This is a list of T cell receptor beta chains from one sample in a study of T cells in Graves' hyperthyroidism and ophthalmopathy. TCRdb independently ran MiXCR on the multiplex PCR reads; one entry per CDR3 protein. The table shows more than 650,000 distinct CDR3 sequences, with 14% occurring only once. Sequencing used blood. These receptors all come from a woman younger than 35 with Graves' hyperthyroidism. The CDR3 runs from the conserved cysteine through the conserved F or W. The D gene is left open where the match is weak. The size of a clone is reported for some rows only, either as once, few or many, or as a class for expanded clones.

D: .; size: .; J: TRBJ2-1; V: TRBV7-9; length: 16; DNA: TGTGCCAGCAGCCATCCACGGAACGGGAGATACAATGAGCAGTTCTTC; CDR3: CASSHPRNGRYNEQFF
D: TRBD2; size: many; J: TRBJ2-1; V: TRBV4-1; length: 15; DNA: TGCGCCAGCAGCCAAGATTGGCCTAGCGGGAATGAGCAGTTCTTC; CDR3: CASSQDWPSGNEQFF
D: TRBD1; size: .; J: TRBJ1-4; V: TRBV7-9; length: 14; DNA: TGTGCCAGTTCTCCCTCGACAGGGGCTGAAAAACTGTTTTTT; CDR3: CASSPSTGAEKLFF
D: .; size: many; J: TRBJ2-1; V: TRBV27; length: 13; DNA: TGTGCCAGCAGCTTACTAGGGCAGGATGAGCAGTTCTTC; CDR3: CASSLLGQDEQFF
D: .; size: many; J: TRBJ2-7; V: TRBV30; length: 10; DNA: TGTGCCACGGGTTCCTACGAGCAGTACTTC; CDR3: CATGSYEQYF
D: TRBD2; size: .; J: TRBJ2-1; V: TRBV6-1; length: 16; DNA: TGTGCCAGCAGTCCGCGGACTAGCGGGGTCGGGAATGAGCAGTTCTTC; CDR3: CASSPRTSGVGNEQFF
D: TRBD2; size: many; J: TRBJ2-4; V: TRBV20-1; length: 18; DNA: TGCAGTGCTAGCGGCCATGGGACTAGCGGGAGTCGGGGGAACATTCAGTACTTC; CDR3: CSASGHGTSGSRGNIQYF
D: .; size: many; J: TRBJ2-2; V: TRBV6-1; length: 13; DNA: TGTGCCGCACGAAGAGGGGGCACCGGGGAGCTGTTTTTT; CDR3: CAARRGGTGELFF
D: TRBD2; size: few; J: TRBJ2-1; V: TRBV20-1; length: 14; DNA: TGCAGCGGGACTAGCGGGAATAGCTACAATGAGCAGTTCTTC; CDR3: CSGTSGNSYNEQFF
D: .; size: .; J: TRBJ2-7; V: TRBV28; length: 12; DNA: TGTGCCAGCAGGGCAATAGGGAGCGAGCAGTACTTC; CDR3: CASRAIGSEQYF
D: TRBD2; size: few; J: TRBJ2-1; V: TRBV4-3; length: 17; DNA: TGCGCCAGCAGCCCGAGACTAGCGGGAGGGCCTGTCAATGAGCAGTTCTTC; CDR3: CASSPRLAGGPVNEQFF
D: .; size: .; J: TRBJ2-2; V: TRBV28; length: 15; DNA: TGTGCCAGCAGTTCGACGGGGGAGAACACCGGGGAGCTGTTTTTT; CDR3: CASSSTGENTGELFF
D: TRBD1; size: .; J: TRBJ1-1; V: TRBV19; length: 18; DNA: TGTGCCAGTAGTATAGATCCCCCGGGACAGGGCTTACTCACTGAAGCTTTCTTT; CDR3: CASSIDPPGQGLLTEAFF
D: TRBD1; size: few; J: TRBJ2-5; V: TRBV24-1; length: 16; DNA: TGTGCCACCAGTGACCCTGGGACAGGCTCGAAGGAGACCCAGTACTTC; CDR3: CATSDPGTGSKETQYF
D: .; size: many; J: TRBJ2-5; V: TRBV20-1; length: 13; DNA: TGCAGTGCTAGAGATAGATCTAAAGAGACCCAGTACTTC; CDR3: CSARDRSKETQYF
D: TRBD1; size: .; J: TRBJ2-5; V: TRBV19; length: 12; DNA: TGTGCCAGTAGTCAACAGGGGGAGACCCAGTACTTC; CDR3: CASSQQGETQYF
D: .; size: few; J: TRBJ2-2; V: TRBV12-3/TRBV12-4; length: 15; DNA: TGTGCCAGCAGTTTCTCTCGCAGGGTGGGCGGGGAGCTGTTTTTT; CDR3: CASSFSRRVGGELFF
D: .; size: .; J: TRBJ1-2; V: TRBV20-1; length: 13; DNA: TGCAGTGCCTTGGCAGCGCTTGTCTATGGCTACACCTTC; CDR3: CSALAALVYGYTF
D: TRBD2; size: .; J: TRBJ2-1; V: TRBV15; length: 17; DNA: TGTGCCACCAGCAGACGCGATGCGGGAGGTATCAACAATGAGCAGTTCTTC; CDR3: CATSRRDAGGINNEQFF
D: TRBD1; size: many; J: TRBJ1-2; V: TRBV5-8; length: 14; DNA: TGTGCCAGCAGCACGGACAGGGGTTCGAATGGCTACACCTTC; CDR3: CASSTDRGSNGYTF
D: .; size: few; J: TRBJ2-7; V: TRBV2; length: 15; DNA: TGTGCCAGCAGATCAAGACGGGGGCCCTACTACGAGCAGTACTTC; CDR3: CASRSRRGPYYEQYF
D: .; size: many; J: TRBJ1-3; V: TRBV4-1; length: 16; DNA: TGCGCCAGCAGCCACCCCCTACTCTCGGCTGGAAACACCATATATTTT; CDR3: CASSHPLLSAGNTIYF
D: .; size: .; J: TRBJ1-1; V: TRBV6-2/TRBV6-3; length: 13; DNA: TGTGCCAGCAGTTTTACGACGAACACTGAAGCTTTCTTT; CDR3: CASSFTTNTEAFF
D: TRBD2; size: .; J: TRBJ2-3; V: TRBV28; length: 18; DNA: TGTGCCAGCAGTTTATGGACTAGCGGGAGCCCAGGGACAGATACGCAGTATTTT; CDR3: CASSLWTSGSPGTDTQYF
D: .; size: few; J: TRBJ2-3; V: TRBV25-1; length: 19; DNA: TGTGCCAGCAGTGAAAGTGGAGGTCTAGCTCAGGGTTGGCCAGATACGCAGTATTTT; CDR3: CASSESGGLAQGWPDTQYF
D: .; size: few; J: TRBJ1-6; V: TRBV3-1; length: 16; DNA: TGTGCCAGCAGCCAGGGGACTTTTTCCTATAATTCACCCCTCCACTTT; CDR3: CASSQGTFSYNSPLHF
D: TRBD1; size: few; J: TRBJ1-4; V: TRBV29-1; length: 15; DNA: TGCAGCGCAGGGGGAAGTGGCAGATTTGGGACAAAACTGTTTTTT; CDR3: CSAGGSGRFGTKLFF
D: .; size: many; J: TRBJ2-2; V: TRBV11-3; length: 13; DNA: TGTGCCAGCAGCGGCCGGGCCACCGGGGAGCTGTTTTTT; CDR3: CASSGRATGELFF